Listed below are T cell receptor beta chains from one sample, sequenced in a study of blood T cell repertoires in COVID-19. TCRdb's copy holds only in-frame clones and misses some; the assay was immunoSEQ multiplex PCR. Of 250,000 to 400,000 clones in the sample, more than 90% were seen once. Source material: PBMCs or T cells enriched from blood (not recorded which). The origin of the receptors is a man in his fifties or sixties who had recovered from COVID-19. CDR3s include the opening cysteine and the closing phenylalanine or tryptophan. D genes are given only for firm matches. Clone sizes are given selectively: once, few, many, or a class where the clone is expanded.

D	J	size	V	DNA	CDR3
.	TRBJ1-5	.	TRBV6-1	TGTGCCAGCAGTGAAGATCCCCCAGCGGGGGCTCTTAGCAATCAGCCCCAGCATTTT	CASSEDPPAGALSNQPQHF
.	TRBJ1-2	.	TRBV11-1	TGTGCCAGCAGCTTAACCCCCCAGGGTGGCTACACCTTC	CASSLTPQGGYTF
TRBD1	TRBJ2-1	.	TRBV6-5	TGTGCCAGCAGAGAGGACAGGGGGCTATACAATGAGCAGTTCTTC	CASREDRGLYNEQFF
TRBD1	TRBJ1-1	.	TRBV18	TGTGCCAGCTCACCTGATCAGGGGGCGAACACTGAAGCTTTCTTT	CASSPDQGANTEAFF
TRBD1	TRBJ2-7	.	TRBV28	TGTGCCAGCAGTTTTGTCGCAGGGGGGCAGTACTTC	CASSFVAGGQYF
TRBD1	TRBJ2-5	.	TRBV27	TGTGCCAGCAGTTTGGCGGGACAGGGAGCGGGAGAGACCCAGTACTTC	CASSLAGQGAGETQYF
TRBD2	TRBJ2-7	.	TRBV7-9	TGTGCCAGCAGCCCTCCGGGAGCGGGAGCCTCCTACGAGCAGTACTTC	CASSPPGAGASYEQYF
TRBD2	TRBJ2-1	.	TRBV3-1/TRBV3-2	TGTGCCAGCAGCGCGGGGGATGAGCAGTTCTTC	CASSAGDEQFF
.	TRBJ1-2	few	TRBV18	TGTGCCAGCTCCCCCGATCTATCGACAGTGTATGGCTACACCTTC	CASSPDLSTVYGYTF
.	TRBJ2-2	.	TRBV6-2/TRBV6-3	TGTGCCAGCAGCGTCTCCGCCGGGGAGCTGTTTTTT	CASSVSAGELFF
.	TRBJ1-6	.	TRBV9	TGTGCCAGCGCAAGCGGGGGGCATAATTCACCCCTCCACTTT	CASASGGHNSPLHF
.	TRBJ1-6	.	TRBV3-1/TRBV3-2	TGTGCCACGGCAACACGCGGTAATTCACCCCTCCACTTT	CATATRGNSPLHF
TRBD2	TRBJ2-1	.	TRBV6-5	TGTGCCAGCAGTTACTCTAGCGGGACCGACAATGAGCAGTTCTTC	CASSYSSGTDNEQFF
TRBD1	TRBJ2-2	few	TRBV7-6	TGTGCCAGCAGTTACCCACTAACAGGGGGCACCGGGGAGCTGTTTTTT	CASSYPLTGGTGELFF
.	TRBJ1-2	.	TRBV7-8	TGTGCCAGCAGCATCCAGACAGGAAGTAGATCCTATGGCTACACCTTC	CASSIQTGSRSYGYTF
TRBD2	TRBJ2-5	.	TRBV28	TGTGCCAGCAGTGTCAGGCAAGGACTAGCGGGAGTCCAAGAGACCCAGTACTTC	CASSVRQGLAGVQETQYF
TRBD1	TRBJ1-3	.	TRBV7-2	TGTGCCAGCAACCAGGGGGCGCGGGGAAACACCATATATTTT	CASNQGARGNTIYF
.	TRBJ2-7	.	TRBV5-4	TGTGCCAGCAGCCTGCGAAGGTCGGGGGAAGGCGAGCAGTACTTC	CASSLRRSGEGEQYF
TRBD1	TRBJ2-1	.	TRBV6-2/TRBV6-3	TGTGCCAGCAGTTACTCGAGGACAGGGTCCAATGAGCAGTTCTTC	CASSYSRTGSNEQFF
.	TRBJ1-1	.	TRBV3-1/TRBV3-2	TGTGCCAGCAGTTCCTTCGCAGGGCAGGGAGGCACTGAAGCTTTCTTT	CASSSFAGQGGTEAFF
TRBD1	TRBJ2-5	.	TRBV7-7	TGTGCTAGCAGCTTGGGGACAGGCTCCCTCGGGGAGACCCAGTACTTC	CASSLGTGSLGETQYF
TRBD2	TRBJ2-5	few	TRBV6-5	TGTGCCAGCAGTCTAGCGGAATACCAAGAGACCCAGTACTTC	CASSLAEYQETQYF
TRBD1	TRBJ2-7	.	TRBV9	TGTGCCAGCAGCCGGACAGGGGGATCCTACGAGCAGTACTTC	CASSRTGGSYEQYF
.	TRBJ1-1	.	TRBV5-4	TGTGCCAGCAGCTTGAGTCAGGCTAACACTGAAGCTTTCTTT	CASSLSQANTEAFF
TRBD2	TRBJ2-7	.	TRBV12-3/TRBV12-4	TGTGCCAGCACCCTCGGGGGGGAGCAGTACTTC	CASTLGGEQYF
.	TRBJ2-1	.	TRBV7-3	TGTGCCAGCAGCTTAGGTTACGGCTACAATGAGCAGTTCTTC	CASSLGYGYNEQFF
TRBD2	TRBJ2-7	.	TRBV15	TGTGCCACCAGTTCCGGGACTAGCGGGAGTCGGTATGAGCAGTACTTC	CATSSGTSGSRYEQYF
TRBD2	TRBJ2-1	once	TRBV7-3	TGTGCCAGCAGCTTATCTAGCGGGGGACGAAGCTCCTACAATGAGCAGTTCTTC	CASSLSSGGRSSYNEQFF
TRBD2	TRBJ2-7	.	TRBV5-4	TGTGCCAGCAGCCAACTAGCGGGCGCATTCTACGAGCAGTACTTC	CASSQLAGAFYEQYF
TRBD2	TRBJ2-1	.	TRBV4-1	TGCGCCAGCAGCCAAGTGCTAGCGGGAGGGCCGGGGAATGAGCAGTTCTTC	CASSQVLAGGPGNEQFF
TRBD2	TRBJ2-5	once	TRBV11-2	TGTGCCAGCAGCTTACAGCGGGGGGGCCTGGAGACCCAGTACTTC	CASSLQRGGLETQYF
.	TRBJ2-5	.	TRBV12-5	TGTGCTAGTGGTTTGGTAGCGGCGTTTCTGGAGACCCAGTACTTC	CASGLVAAFLETQYF
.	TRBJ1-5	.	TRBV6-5	TGTGCCAGCAGCCTGCACCAGATTGAGCCCCAGCATTTT	CASSLHQIEPQHF
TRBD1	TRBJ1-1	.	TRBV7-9	TGTGCCGGGGACAGGTTCGCCACTGAAGCTTTCTTT	CAGDRFATEAFF
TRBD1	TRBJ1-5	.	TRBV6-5	TGTGCCAGCAGTTACTCGAGTGTAGGGGGCTCTCAGCCCCAGCATTTT	CASSYSSVGGSQPQHF
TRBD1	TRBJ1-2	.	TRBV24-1	TGTGCCACCAGTGACGGGACAGGAACGACCAGGGGCTACACCTTC	CATSDGTGTTRGYTF
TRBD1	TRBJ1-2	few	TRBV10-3	TGTGCCATCACCCGGGGACAGGGGCCGGGGGGTGGCTACACCTTC	CAITRGQGPGGGYTF
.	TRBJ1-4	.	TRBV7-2	TGTGCCAGCAGCAAACAGGGCAGAGACGAAAAACTGTTTTTT	CASSKQGRDEKLFF
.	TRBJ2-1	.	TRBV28	TGTGCCAGCGGCGGATCCCGGGGTGCAAATGAGCAGTTCTTC	CASGGSRGANEQFF
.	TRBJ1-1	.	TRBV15	TGTGCCACCAGCAGCCTAGCGGGGGGGGCCGACACTGAAGCTTTCTTT	CATSSLAGGADTEAFF
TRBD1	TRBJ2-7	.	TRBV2	TGTGCCAGCAGTGAAGGGCCCAGACAGGGGCCAGAGCAGTACTTC	CASSEGPRQGPEQYF
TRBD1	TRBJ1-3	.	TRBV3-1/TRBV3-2	TGTGCCAGCAGCTTCCTTGGACAGGGCGCGCACACCATATATTTT	CASSFLGQGAHTIYF
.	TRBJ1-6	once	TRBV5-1	TGCGCCAGCAGCCCCGCTGGGGGGAATTCACCCCTCCACTTT	CASSPAGGNSPLHF
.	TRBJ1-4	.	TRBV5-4	TGTGCCAGCAGCGGGGCCGGGCTTAATGAAAAACTGTTTTTT	CASSGAGLNEKLFF
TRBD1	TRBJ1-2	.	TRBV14	TGTGCCAGCAGCAAAGACAGGGGGACTCGTTTTCGAGGTTATGGCTACACCTTC	CASSKDRGTRFRGYGYTF
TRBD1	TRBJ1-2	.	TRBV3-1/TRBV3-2	TGTGCCAGCAGCCTAGGGACAGGGCTACTTACAGGATATGGCTACACCTTC	CASSLGTGLLTGYGYTF
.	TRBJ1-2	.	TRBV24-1	TGTGCCACTAGCCTCACAGGGTCTTATGGCTACACCTTC	CATSLTGSYGYTF
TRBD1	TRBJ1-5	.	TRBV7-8	TGTGCCAGCAGCCCCAGACAGGGTTCGTATCAGCCCCAGCATTTT	CASSPRQGSYQPQHF
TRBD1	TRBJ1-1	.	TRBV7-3	TGTGCCAGCAGCCGACAGGGCTACACTGAAGCTTTCTTT	CASSRQGYTEAFF
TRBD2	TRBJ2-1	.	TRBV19	TGTGCCAGTAGTATTCGCGGGAGAGAGCGGGAGGCCGGCGGGGGCAATGAGCAGTTCTTC	CASSIRGREREAGGGNEQFF
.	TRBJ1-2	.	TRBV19	TGTGCCAGTAGTGGGGAGCGGGGGAGACCTGGTTATGGCTACACCTTC	CASSGERGRPGYGYTF
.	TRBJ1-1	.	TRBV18	TGTGCCAGCTCACGAGGGACACCCCAGAGATTAAACACTGAAGCTTTCTTT	CASSRGTPQRLNTEAFF
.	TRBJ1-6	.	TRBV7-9	TGTGCCAGCAGCCCAGCGAGCTCCTATAATTCACCCCTCCACTTT	CASSPASSYNSPLHF
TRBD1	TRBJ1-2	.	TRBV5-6	TGTGCCAGCAGCTTGGGACAGGGGATGGGAGGCTACACCTTC	CASSLGQGMGGYTF
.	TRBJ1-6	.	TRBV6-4	TGTGCCAGCAGTATCCGGACGGGGGGAAATTCACCCCTCCACTTT	CASSIRTGGNSPLHF
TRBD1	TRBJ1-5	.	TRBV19	TGTGCCAGTAGTACCTCACCAGGGGGCGGTCAGCCCCAGCATTTT	CASSTSPGGGQPQHF
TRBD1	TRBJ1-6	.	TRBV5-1	TGCGCCAGCAGCTTGAGACAGGGCGGGAATTCACCCCTCCACTTT	CASSLRQGGNSPLHF
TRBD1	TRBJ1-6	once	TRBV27	TGTGCCAGCAGTCGGGGACAGGGAACCTATAATTCACCCCTCCACTTT	CASSRGQGTYNSPLHF
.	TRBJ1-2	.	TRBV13	TGTGCCAGCAGCTCACTTACAGCCAACTATGGCTACACCTTC	CASSSLTANYGYTF
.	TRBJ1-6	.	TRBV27	TGTGCCAGCAGCCTAATCGGACAGCTTATTGGGAATTCACCCCTCCACTTT	CASSLIGQLIGNSPLHF